This section outlines one T cell receptor (beta chain) sequence together with its context. Antigen: not known. MiXCR, applied by TCRdb to the 5' RACE reads, yields one record per CDR3 protein. The sample consists of 280,000 or so distinct CDR3 sequences, approximately 8% of them appearing once. The sample originates from a study of identical twins. The V segment lost 3 bases and the J segment 6 bases; nucleotides outside the gene matches: 3. Germline lookup yields CDR1 LNHDA and CDR2 SQIVND (reference sequence). CDR3 length equals 14 residues. Study results and limitations: Abundant cord blood beta clonotypes carried fewer insertions; memory repertoires showed none.

These records were also assigned to another study, of yellow fever vaccine responses in identical twins.

This rearrangement joins TRBV19 to TRBJ2-2, with TRBD1 matching 8 bases. This TCR was recovered from a woman between 18 and 30 years old in good health. The specimen sequenced was memory (CD45RO+) T cells sorted from blood. CDR3 nucleotide sequence: TGTGCCAGTAGTATCAAACAGGGGGCCGGGGAGCTGTTTTTT. This gives the protein CASSIKQGAGELFF.